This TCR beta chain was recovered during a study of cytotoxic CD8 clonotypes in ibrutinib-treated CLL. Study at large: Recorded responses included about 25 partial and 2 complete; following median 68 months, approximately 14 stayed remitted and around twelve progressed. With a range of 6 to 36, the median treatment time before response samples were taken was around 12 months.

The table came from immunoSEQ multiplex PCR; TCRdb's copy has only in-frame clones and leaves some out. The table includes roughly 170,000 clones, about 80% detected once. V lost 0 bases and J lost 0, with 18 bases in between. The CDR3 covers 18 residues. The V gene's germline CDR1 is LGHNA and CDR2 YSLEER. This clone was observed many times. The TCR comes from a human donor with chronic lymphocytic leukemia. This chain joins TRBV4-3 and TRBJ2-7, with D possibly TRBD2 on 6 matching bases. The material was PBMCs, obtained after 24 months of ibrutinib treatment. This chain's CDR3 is CASSQEGGRYYSSYEQYF. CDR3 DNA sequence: TGCGCCAGCAGCCAAGAGGGAGGCCGGTACTATAGCTCCTACGAGCAGTACTTC.